One sample yielded the 13 T cell receptor beta chains listed below, sequenced in a study of blood T cells in healthy people across ages. Primers used in a second PCR of about 7 to 12 cycles were a sample-barcoded 5' primer and a J-beta primer mix. TCRdb passed the 5' RACE reads through MiXCR, listing each CDR3 protein once. The table shows some 700,000 distinct CDR3 sequences, with about 42% occurring only once. The sequencing input was blood. The origin of the receptors is a woman aged 55-75 years in good health.

This clonotype was counted a few times. The chain has TRBV7-2 and TRBJ1-2; D not resolved. V was pared by 2 bases and J by 4 bases, with 14 bases between. CDR1 and CDR2 from the germline V gene are SGHTA and FQGNSA. This CDR3 is 15 amino acids long. This CDR3 reads CASSLRRGDAYGYTF. The CDR3 coding sequence is TGTGCCAGCAGCTTACGGCGCGGCGATGCCTATGGCTACACCTTC.

The chain joins TRBV5-6 to TRBJ2-4, with a weak D call TRBD2 (6 bases). The germline V gene encodes CDR1 SGHDT and CDR2 YYEEEE. V was shortened by 2 bases and J by 3 bases, with 18 bases between the two germline ends. There are 17 residues in the CDR3. CDR3 residues: CASSFPGLTDYKNIQYF. The CDR3 nucleotides read TGTGCCAGCAGCTTCCCCGGACTAACGGATTACAAAAACATTCAGTACTTC.

The V and J genes are TRBV29-1 and TRBJ2-5, with D possibly matching TRBD1 (6 bases). The J call may be in error: the DNA end matches TRBJ2-1 better. CDR1 is SQVTM and CDR2 is ANQGSEA in the germline V gene. The CDR3 sequence is 16 residues long. CDR3 in amino acids: CSVEDLGTKGQETQFF. The CDR3 coding sequence is TGCAGCGTTGAAGATTTGGGGACAAAAGGCCAAGAGACCCAGTTCTTC.

The chain recombines TRBV7-3 with TRBJ1-1, with D perhaps matching TRBD1 (6 bases). The CDR3 runs 14 residues. V was clipped by 3 bases and J by 2 bases, with 10 bases between them. From germline, CDR1 is SGHTA and CDR2 FQGTGA. The DNA for the CDR3 is TGTGCCAGCAGCTTTGGGGGCCAAAACACTGAAGCTTTCTTT. It is translated as CASSFGGQNTEAFF.

To note about this clonotype: This may be a read error: a much more frequent sequence differs by one nucleotide. The chain carries TRBV7-2 and TRBJ2-1; perhaps D is TRBD1 or TRBD2 (5 bases each). The better agreement between TRBJ2-7 and the DNA end casts doubt on the J call. Germline CDR1 reads SGHTA; CDR2 reads FQGNSA. The CDR3 sequence is 17 residues long. The CDR3 region has the DNA TGTGCCAGCAGCTTAGGGGTCGGGGCCAGCTCCTACAATGAGCAGTACTTC. Translation: CASSLGVGASSYNEQYF.

The rearrangement joins TRBV6-2 or TRBV6-3 to TRBJ2-7; 11 nucleotides match TRBD1. The V and J ends lost 4 bases and 5 bases, in that order; junction bases with no gene match: 10. The CDR3 sequence is 16 residues long. Germline V CDR1 and CDR2: MNHEY, SVGEGT. DNA of the CDR3: TGTGCCAGCAGTTCCGGGACAGGGGGTATTGTCGACGAGCAGTACTTC. Residues: CASSSGTGGIVDEQYF.

Comment on this clonotype: A junction boundary mismatches the germline segment, possibly from a read error. This chain connects TRBV7-2 to TRBJ2-1; 11 nucleotides line up with TRBD1. The length of the CDR3 is 15 residues. The germline gives CDR1 SGHTA, CDR2 FQGNSA. The CDR3 sequence: CAGSHRDRGTGEQFF. The CDR3, as DNA: TGTGCCGGCAGCCACCGGGACAGGGGGACTGGTGAGCAGTTCTTC.

The chain uses TRBV12-3 or TRBV12-4 and TRBJ2-5; 12 nucleotides agree with TRBD2. CDR3 size: 16 residues. Losses at the gene ends were 2 bases for V and 11 bases for J; bases not matched to a gene: 12. The CDR3 is CASSLSALAGGNEQYF. DNA of the CDR3: TGTGCCAGCAGTTTAAGCGCACTAGCGGGAGGCAATGAGCAGTACTTC.

The J gene is TRBJ2-7, the V gene TRBV6-2 or TRBV6-3; D is possibly TRBD2 (6 bases). The CDR3 covers 15 residues. V gave up 2 bases and J gave up 1 base, with 12 bases separating them. CDR1 and CDR2 from the germline V gene are MNHEY and SVGEGT. In DNA, the CDR3 is TGTGCCAGCAGTTACGGTGTAGCGGTTTCCTACGAGCAGTACTTC. As protein: CASSYGVAVSYEQYF.

This clonotype has only one observation. The chain is built from TRBV6-5 and TRBJ2-1, with D tentatively TRBD1 or TRBD2 (5 bases each). CDR3 length: 16 amino acids. V lost 5 bases to trimming and J lost 5 bases, with 19 bases between them. Germline CDR1 reads MNHEY; CDR2 reads SVGAGI. The CDR3, as DNA: TGTGCCAGCAGTCTGGGACGAACCGTACCAAACAATGAGCAGTTCTTC. It specifies CASSLGRTVPNNEQFF.

This CDR3 is CASSFSEYGYTF. The CDR3 coding sequence is TGTGCCAGCAGTTTCTCCGAATATGGCTACACCTTC. The chain employs TRBV12-3 or TRBV12-4 and TRBJ1-2, with D uncertain. The CDR3 is made up of 12 amino acids. V was clipped by 3 bases and J by 5 bases, with 7 bases between them.

The V and J genes are TRBV5-6 and TRBJ2-7; D perhaps matches TRBD1 (5 bases). CDR1 is SGHDT and CDR2 is YYEEEE in the germline V gene. V was clipped by 0 bases and J by 1 base, with 14 bases between them. The CDR3 runs to 16 residues. The CDR3 DNA reads as TGTGCCAGCAGCTTGGCCAGGTTAGGACAATCCTACGAGCAGTACTTC. The encoded protein is CASSLARLGQSYEQYF. The whole variable domain, filled in from reference TRBV5-6 and TRBJ2-7, reads DAGVTQSPTHLIKTRGQQVTLRCSPKSGHDTVSWYQQALGQGPQFIFQYYEEEERQRGNFPDRFSGHQFPNYSSELNVNALLLGDSALYLCASSLARLGQSYEQYFGPGTRLTVT.

CDR3 region: CASSLAGGTNEKLFF. The CDR3 DNA follows: TGTGCCAGCAGCCTGGCAGGGGGCACTAATGAAAAACTGTTTTTT. The chain is built from TRBV12-3 or TRBV12-4 and TRBJ1-4; the match to TRBD1 covers 8 bases. Losses at the gene ends were 6 bases for V and 2 bases for J; bases not matched to a gene: 5. This CDR3 is 15 amino acids long.